This TCR beta chain was sequenced in a study of T-cell reconstitution after alpha-beta-depleted transplantation in children. General study points: One year post-transplant, T-cell counts and diversity were largely derived from T cells produced anew. Reported findings indicate that, about two months after transplant, alpha-beta T cells came from several hundred expanded clones, which were derived from non-depleted graft cells.

CDR1 is SGHTA and CDR2 is FQGNSA in the germline V gene. The CDR3 covers 16 residues. V was shortened by 2 bases and J by 9 bases, with 17 bases between the two germline ends. On this clonotype: The antigen remains undetermined.

The authors prepared the TCRbeta library with unique molecular identifiers. MiXCR, applied by TCRdb to the PCR reads, yields one record per CDR3 protein. The sample lists about 210,000 distinct CDR3 sequences; approximately 17% were seen once. The sequence derives from a male patient under 10 years old who had a stem cell transplant for acute lymphoblastic leukemia, so the T cells may come from the graft donor. Sequencing used PBMCs, mostly from graft donor cells, obtained 360 days after TCRalphabeta/CD19-depleted stem cell transplant. V gene TRBV7-2 combines with J gene TRBJ1-6, with no clear D. CDR3 in DNA: TGTGCCAGCAGCTTACGCCTCATGGGCCTAGGTTCACCCCTCCACTTT. It is translated as CASSLRLMGLGSPLHF.